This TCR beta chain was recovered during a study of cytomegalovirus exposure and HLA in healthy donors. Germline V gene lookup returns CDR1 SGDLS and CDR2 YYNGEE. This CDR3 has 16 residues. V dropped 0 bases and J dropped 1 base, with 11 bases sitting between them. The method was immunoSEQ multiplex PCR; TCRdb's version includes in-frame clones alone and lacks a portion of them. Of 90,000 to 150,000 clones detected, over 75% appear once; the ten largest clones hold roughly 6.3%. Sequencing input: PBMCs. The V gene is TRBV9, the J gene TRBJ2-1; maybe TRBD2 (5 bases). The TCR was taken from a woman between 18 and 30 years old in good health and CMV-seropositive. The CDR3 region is CASSVDGMGSYNEQFF. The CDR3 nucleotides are TGTGCCAGCAGCGTAGACGGGATGGGTTCCTACAATGAGCAGTTCTTC.